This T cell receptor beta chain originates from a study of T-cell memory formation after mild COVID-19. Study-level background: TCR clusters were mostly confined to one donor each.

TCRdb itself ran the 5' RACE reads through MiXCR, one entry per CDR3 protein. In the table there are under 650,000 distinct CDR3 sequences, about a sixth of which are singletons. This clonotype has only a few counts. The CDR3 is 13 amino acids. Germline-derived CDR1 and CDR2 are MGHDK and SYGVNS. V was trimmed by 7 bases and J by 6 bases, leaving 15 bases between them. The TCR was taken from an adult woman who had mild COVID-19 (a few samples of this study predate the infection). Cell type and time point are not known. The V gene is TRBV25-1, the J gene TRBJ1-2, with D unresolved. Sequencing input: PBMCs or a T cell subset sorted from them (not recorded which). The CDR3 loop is CASKGRWVDGYTF. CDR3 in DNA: TGTGCCAGCAAAGGACGTTGGGTTGATGGCTACACCTTC.